The subject of this entry is one TCR beta chain. Random-hexamer reverse transcription was applied to roughly 0.5 to 1 ug RNA. The amplification used immunoSEQ multiplex PCR on TCR beta CDR3; it spanned 54 Vbeta and 13 Jbeta. TCRdb re-derived calls from the immunoSEQ multiplex PCR reads in MiXCR, one entry per CDR3 protein. This sample yields 200,000 or so distinct CDR3 sequences, of which roughly 96% are seen a single time; 0.093% belongs to the top ten. Sequencing of TCR beta covered CD8+ and CD4+ T cells obtained from blood. TEMRA cells were enriched by FACS, while CD8+ and CD4+ T cells were obtained through a negative isolation that was performed magnetically. This record comes from a study of CD8 T cells in Susac syndrome. V dropped 5 bases and J dropped 2 bases, with 4 bases sitting between them. The CDR3 sequence is 11 residues long. The germline CDR1 and CDR2 sequences are SNHLY and FYNNEI.

V gene TRBV2 combines with J gene TRBJ2-7, with D uncertain. The sequence was obtained from a human donor with multiple sclerosis. Sequenced sample: CD4+ T cells from PBMCs. CDR3 DNA: TGTGCCAGCAGTAACACCTACGAGCAGTACTTC. The encoded protein is CASSNTYEQYF.